The clone carrying this T cell receptor (beta chain) was observed many times. Its antigen is undetermined. Assembly of TCR beta libraries relied on iRepertoire HTBI primers together with Arm-PCR of CDR3 regions. TCRdb fed the multiplex PCR reads into MiXCR, producing one record per CDR3 protein. Of 200,000 to 250,000 distinct CDR3 sequences in the sample, 20% to 25% were seen once. Trimming stripped 0 bases from V and 2 bases from J, with 8 bases between. CDR3 size: 15 residues. In germline, CDR1 is LGHNA, CDR2 YSLEER. This entry comes from a study of regulatory T cells in long-lasting Graves disease. Study-level points and caveats: Persistent Graves' patients showed a TCR diversity that was lower than that of newly diagnosed ones.

Indicated time point: newly diagnosed GD, antithyroid drugs for less than 3 months. PBMCs provided the RNA from which the TCR library was made. The rearrangement uses TRBV4-3 and TRBJ1-5; D is ambiguous. The input for sequencing was peripheral blood mononuclear cells (PBMCs), taken at new diagnosis, from a patient treated with antithyroid drugs. The origin of this receptor is a female donor with Graves disease. The CDR3 reads CASSQESSGNQPQHF. As DNA, the CDR3 is TGCGCCAGCAGCCAAGAGTCCAGTGGCAATCAGCCCCAGCATTTT.